This TCR beta chain was sequenced during a study of cytomegalovirus exposure and HLA in healthy donors. Comment on this clone: Its target is unknown.

Produced via immunoSEQ multiplex PCR; TCRdb's table is partial and in-frame only. The sample records approximately 100,000 clones, roughly 90% being singletons. The donors were in the approximately 120-subject validation cohort; that cohort was separate from the roughly 680-subject first cohort. Germline V CDR1 and CDR2: MNHEY, SMNVEV (reference sequence). There are 14 residues in the CDR3. V was pared by 8 bases and J by 4 bases, with 16 bases between. The study's findings and limits: Reports indicated that the classifier achieved high specificity and sensitivity in diagnosing cytomegalovirus status. CMV antigen specificity was confirmed in vitro for a few CMV-associated chains.

Sequenced material: PBMCs. This receptor was taken from a man aged 18 to 29 in good health and CMV-seropositive. The chain has TRBV27 and TRBJ2-3, with D perhaps matching TRBD2 (6 bases). The CDR3 protein is CASSGTLQADTQYF. CDR3 sequence (DNA): TGTGCCAGCTCCGGGACTTTACAGGCAGATACGCAGTATTTT.